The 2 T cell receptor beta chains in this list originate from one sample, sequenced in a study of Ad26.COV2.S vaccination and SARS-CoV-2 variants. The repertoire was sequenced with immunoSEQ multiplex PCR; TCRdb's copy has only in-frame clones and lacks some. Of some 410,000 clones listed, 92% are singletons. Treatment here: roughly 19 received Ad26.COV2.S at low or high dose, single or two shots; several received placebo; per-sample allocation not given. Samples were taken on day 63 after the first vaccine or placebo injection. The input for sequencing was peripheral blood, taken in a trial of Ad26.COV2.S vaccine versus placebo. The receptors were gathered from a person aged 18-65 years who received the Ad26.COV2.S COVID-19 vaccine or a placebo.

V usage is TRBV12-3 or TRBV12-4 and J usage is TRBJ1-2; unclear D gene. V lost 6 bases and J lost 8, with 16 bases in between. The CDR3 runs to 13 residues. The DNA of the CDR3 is TGTGCCAGCAGCCCTCTTTGGGCCCCGGGCTACACCTTC. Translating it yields CASSPLWAPGYTF.

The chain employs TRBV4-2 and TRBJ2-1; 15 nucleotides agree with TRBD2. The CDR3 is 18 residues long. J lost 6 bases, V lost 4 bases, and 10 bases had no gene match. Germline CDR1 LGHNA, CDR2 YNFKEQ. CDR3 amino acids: CASSLQPGTSGGINEQFF. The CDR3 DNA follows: TGTGCCAGCAGCCTACAGCCCGGGACTAGCGGGGGGATCAATGAGCAGTTCTTC.